Below are 22 T cell receptor beta chains sequenced from a single sample in a study of T cell responses to AZD1222 COVID-19 vaccine. The table came from immunoSEQ multiplex PCR; TCRdb's copy has only in-frame clones and leaves some out. This table has 96,000 or so clones, 80% to 90% appearing once. The sequences come from peripheral blood, collected on day 0 of AZD1222 vaccination. The receptors here all came from an adult in good health.

This clone showed up many times. The chain couples TRBV5-4 to TRBJ2-2, with D unresolved. Germline lookup yields CDR1 SGHNT and CDR2 YYREEE (reference sequence). The CDR3 consists of 12 residues. V shed 4 bases and J shed 4 bases, with 5 bases lying between them. The CDR3 region has the DNA TGTGCCAGCAGCCGAGGCACCGGGGAGCTGTTTTTT. Its translation is CASSRGTGELFF.

This rearrangement joins TRBV9 to TRBJ1-3; D not resolved. V lost 0 bases, J lost 0 bases, and 4 bases lay in between. The CDR3 is 14 amino acids. CDR1 and CDR2 (germline): SGDLS, YYNGEE. This CDR3 is CASSVVSSGNTIYF. In DNA, the CDR3 is TGTGCCAGCAGCGTAGTGAGCTCTGGAAACACCATATATTTT.

The rearrangement links TRBV19 to TRBJ1-2, with TRBD1 matching 8 bases. From germline, CDR1 is LNHDA and CDR2 SQIVND (reference sequence). This CDR3 has 15 residues. After removal of 7 bases from V and 4 bases from J, the junction contained 11 bases not matched to a gene. This CDR3 reads CASTYLPTGAYGYTF. CDR3 DNA sequence: TGTGCCAGTACTTACCTGCCGACAGGGGCCTATGGCTACACCTTC.

A few counts support this clone. The chain is built from TRBV7-2 and TRBJ1-5, with 10 positions matching TRBD1. With V trimmed by 3 bases and J by 7 bases, 3 bases remained unmatched. The CDR3 runs to 14 residues. The V gene's germline CDR1 is SGHTA and CDR2 FQGNSA. CDR3 DNA: TGTGCCAGCAGCTTGACAGGGGGCGGGCAGCCCCAGCATTTT. It codes for CASSLTGGGQPQHF. Full variable domain (remainder filled in from reference TRBV7-2 and TRBJ1-5): GAGVSQSPSNKVTEKGKDVELRCDPISGHTALYWYRQSLGQGLEFLIYFQGNSAPDKSGLPSDRFSAERTGGSVSTLTIQRTQQEDSAVYLCASSLTGGGQPQHFGDGTRLSIL.

The sample holds one count of this clone. The chain links TRBV7-2 to TRBJ1-2; D is unclear. CDR1 and CDR2 (germline): SGHTA, FQGNSA. V lost 5 bases, J lost 5 bases, and 18 bases lay in between. There are 15 residues in the CDR3. This CDR3 reads CASSPKAGYGYGYTF. The CDR3 DNA sequence: TGTGCCAGCAGCCCCAAGGCGGGGTACGGTTATGGCTACACCTTC.

The V call is TRBV9, the J call TRBJ2-7; 8 bases align to TRBD1. V gave up 3 bases and J gave up 5 bases; unmatched junction bases: 4. This CDR3 contains 13 residues. Germline loops: CDR1 SGDLS, CDR2 YYNGEE. CDR3 nucleotide sequence: TGTGCCAGCAGCGGGACAGGGAAGAACGAGCAGTACTTC. Translation: CASSGTGKNEQYF.

This clone was observed once. This chain's CDR3 is CAIYDAGATARYGYTF. The CDR3 DNA is TGTGCCATATATGATGCAGGGGCTACTGCCCGCTATGGCTACACCTTC. The chain uses TRBV10-3 and TRBJ1-2, with D perhaps TRBD1 (6 bases). The CDR3 extends over 16 amino acids. Germline V gene data show CDR1 as ENHRY and CDR2 as SYGVKD. Trimming shortened V by 9 bases and J by 4 bases, and 24 bases separated the two germline ends.

The chain couples TRBV6-5 to TRBJ1-1, with D perhaps matching TRBD1 (5 bases). CDR1 is MNHEY, CDR2 SVGAGI, per germline. Between the trimmed V and J ends, which lost 2 bases and 6 bases, there was a span of 13 bases. This CDR3 contains 14 residues. The CDR3 region is CASSYRGGIAEAFF. CDR3 in DNA: TGTGCCAGCAGTTACCGTGGGGGGATCGCTGAAGCTTTCTTT.

This clone has only a few counts. This rearrangement joins TRBV6-5 to TRBJ1-2; D may be TRBD1 (5 bases). V was shortened by 5 bases and J by 3 bases, with 13 bases between the two germline ends. The CDR3 totals 14 residues. Germline V lookup: CDR1 MNHEY, CDR2 SVGAGI. The CDR3 here is CASSPGGTDYGYTF. The DNA of the CDR3 is TGTGCCAGCAGTCCCGGAGGGACCGACTATGGCTACACCTTC.

The chain carries TRBV5-8 and TRBJ2-4, with TRBD2 matching 13 bases. The CDR3 is 15 amino acids. Germline-derived CDR1 and CDR2 are SGHTS and YDEGEE. J lost 8 bases, V lost 5 bases, and 7 bases had no gene match. Here the CDR3 DNA reads TGTGCCAGCAGGTCGACTAGCGGGGGGATATACATTCAGTACTTC. The encoded protein is CASRSTSGGIYIQYF.

J is TRBJ2-7 and V is TRBV5-1; possibly TRBD2 for D (7 bases). Trimming stripped 5 bases from V and 2 bases from J, with 11 bases between. The germline V gene has CDR1 SGHRS and CDR2 YFSETQ. The CDR3 is 13 residues long. The CDR3 nucleotides are TGCGCCAGCAGGGCGGGGGCCGCCTACGAGCAGTACTTC. It yields the protein CASRAGAAYEQYF. Looking up the rest from reference TRBV5-1 and TRBJ2-7 gives the full variable domain: KAGVTQTPRYLIKTRGQQVTLSCSPISGHRSVSWYQQTPGQGLQFLFEYFSETQRNKGNFPGRFSGRQFSNSRSEMNVSTLELGDSALYLCASRAGAAYEQYFGPGTRLTVT.

CDR3 DNA: TGTGCCAGCAGTTTGTTTGTTAGCGGGGACTCCTACGAGCAGTACTTC. It specifies CASSLFVSGDSYEQYF. The J gene is TRBJ2-7, the V gene TRBV28, with 8 bases identical to TRBD2. The germline gives CDR1 MDHEN, CDR2 SYDVKM. CDR3 length equals 16 residues. V trimming: 3 bases; J trimming: 0 bases; junction bases outside the gene matches: 7.

The chain couples TRBV30 to TRBJ1-5; D not resolved. The CDR3 consists of 13 residues. Trimming took off 0 bases at V and 3 bases at J, with 6 bases between the two ends. Germline assignment: CDR1 GTSNPN and CDR2 SVGIG (reference sequence). CDR3 nucleotide sequence: TGTGCCTGGAGTGTGGAGGACAATCAGCCCCAGCATTTT. It translates to CAWSVEDNQPQHF.

This clone was detected only once. V usage is TRBV5-6 and J usage is TRBJ2-7; D is ambiguous. Germline V lookup: CDR1 SGHDT, CDR2 YYEEEE. The V end was cut by 7 bases, the J end by 1 base, with 12 bases between. This CDR3 has 13 residues. The CDR3, as DNA: TGTGCCAGCTTAAATTTGGGATCCTACGAGCAGTACTTC. Amino acid sequence: CASLNLGSYEQYF.

J is TRBJ1-6 and V is TRBV2, with D tentatively TRBD1 (5 bases). The germline V gene encodes CDR1 SNHLY and CDR2 FYNNEI. The CDR3 loop spans 15 amino acids. The V end was cut by 3 bases, the J end by 7 bases, with 13 bases between. For the CDR3, the DNA is TGTGCCAGCAGTGAGGCCAGGGTCATAAATTCACCCCTCCACTTT. Encoded protein: CASSEARVINSPLHF.

The CDR3 DNA reads TGTGCCAGCAGCTTAGGCCATGTGGGCTACGAGCAGTACTTC. Translated, it gives CASSLGHVGYEQYF. J is TRBJ2-7 and V is TRBV11-2; D is uncertain. Germline lookup yields CDR1 SGHAT and CDR2 FQNNGV. The CDR3 is made up of 14 amino acids. V was shortened by 1 base and J by 3 bases, with 10 bases between the two germline ends. The whole variable domain, filled in from reference TRBV11-2 and TRBJ2-7, reads EAGVAQSPRYKIIEKRQSVAFWCNPISGHATLYWYQQILGQGPKLLIQFQNNGVVDDSQLPKDRFSAERLKGVDSTLKIQPAKLEDSAVYLCASSLGHVGYEQYFGPGTRLTVT.

This chain links TRBV7-2 with TRBJ1-2; TRBD1 aligns across 9 bases. This CDR3 region has 14 residues. Germline values: CDR1 SGHTA, CDR2 FQGNSA. Trimming cost V 4 bases and J 2 bases; bases outside gene matches: 2. CDR3 residues: CASSSGTGNYGYTF. CDR3 DNA: TGTGCCAGCAGCTCAGGGACAGGGAACTATGGCTACACCTTC.

A single count supports this clone. The chain joins TRBV5-4 to TRBJ2-3; tentatively, D is TRBD1 or TRBD2 (5 bases each). This CDR3 comprises 16 residues. The V end lost 2 bases, the J end lost 0 bases, and 13 bases lay between the germline ends. Germline assignment: CDR1 SGHNT and CDR2 YYREEE (reference sequence). In DNA, the CDR3 is TGTGCCAGCAGCTTAGGGGAGCTCCTAAGCACAGATACGCAGTATTTT. Protein sequence: CASSLGELLSTDTQYF.

The rearrangement joins TRBV27 to TRBJ2-3, with TRBD2 matching 14 bases. The germline V gene has CDR1 MNHEY and CDR2 SMNVEV (reference sequence). This CDR3 contains 17 residues. V shed 5 bases, J shed 5 bases, and the junction held 9 bases outside the gene matches. CDR3 nucleotide sequence: TGTGCCAGCAGTCCCATCCCGACTAGCGGGGGGGGAGATACGCAGTATTTT. Amino acid sequence: CASSPIPTSGGGDTQYF.

This chain connects TRBV4-2 to TRBJ2-7; no firm D call. The CDR3 contains 12 residues. From germline, CDR1 is LGHNA and CDR2 YNFKEQ. Between the trimmed V and J ends, which lost 2 bases and 7 bases, there was a span of 9 bases. CDR3 nucleotide sequence: TGTGCCAGCAGCCAACCATTCGGAGAGCAGTACTTC. This translates into CASSQPFGEQYF.

This clone was counted a single time. The J gene is TRBJ1-2, the V gene TRBV6-5, with D possibly TRBD1 on 5 matching bases. Trimming cost V 6 bases and J 4 bases, with 15 bases left between them. The CDR3 contains 14 residues. CDR1 MNHEY and CDR2 SVGAGI come from the germline V gene. CDR3 in amino acids: CASSSDTGFYGYTF. The CDR3 bases are TGTGCCAGCAGCTCGGACACGGGTTTCTATGGCTACACCTTC.

The chain links TRBV5-5 to TRBJ1-4, with a weak D call TRBD1 (6 bases). The CDR3 is 15 amino acids. Germline V gene data show CDR1 as SGHKS and CDR2 as YYEKEE (reference sequence). V lost 0 bases and J lost 8, with 14 bases in between. The DNA for the CDR3 is TGTGCCAGCAGCTTGGTGGGTCAGGGACACGAAAAACTGTTTTTT. Its translation is CASSLVGQGHEKLFF.